These T cell receptor beta chains were read from a single sample in a study of blood T cell repertoires in COVID-19. The table came from immunoSEQ multiplex PCR; TCRdb's copy has only in-frame clones and leaves some out. Here the sample spans about 400,000 clones, about 89% being singletons. Source material: peripheral blood. All receptors derive from a woman aged 25 to 39 with acute or convalescent COVID-19. The CDR3 runs from the conserved cysteine through the conserved F or W. Fields, in order: V gene, clone size, J gene, D gene, CDR3 protein, CDR3 DNA. D genes are given only for firm matches. Expanded clones are given a class, and other clones once, few, many or no size at all.

V gene: TRBV30
clone size: .
J gene: TRBJ1-1
D gene: .
CDR3 protein: CAWNTGLTNTEAFF
CDR3 DNA: TGTGCCTGGAATACGGGACTGACGAACACTGAAGCTTTCTTT

V gene: TRBV3-1/TRBV3-2
clone size: .
J gene: TRBJ2-7
D gene: .
CDR3 protein: CASSMSGGRYEQYF
CDR3 DNA: TGTGCCAGCAGCATGTCCGGGGGTCGGTACGAGCAGTACTTC

V gene: TRBV11-2
clone size: .
J gene: TRBJ2-5
D gene: .
CDR3 protein: CASSLDQQGIETQYF
CDR3 DNA: TGTGCCAGCAGCTTAGATCAACAGGGTATAGAGACCCAGTACTTC

V gene: TRBV3-1/TRBV3-2
clone size: .
J gene: TRBJ1-1
D gene: TRBD1
CDR3 protein: CASSKGAGRNTEAFF
CDR3 DNA: TGTGCCAGCAGTAAGGGGGCTGGTCGAAACACTGAAGCTTTCTTT

V gene: TRBV11-2
clone size: .
J gene: TRBJ1-2
D gene: .
CDR3 protein: CASSLSGYGYTF
CDR3 DNA: TGTGCCAGCAGCTTGTCGGGCTATGGCTACACCTTC

V gene: TRBV9
clone size: .
J gene: TRBJ1-6
D gene: .
CDR3 protein: CASSVRSGMDSPLHF
CDR3 DNA: TGTGCCAGCAGCGTAAGGTCAGGGATGGATTCACCCCTCCACTTT

V gene: TRBV6-5
clone size: .
J gene: TRBJ2-5
D gene: TRBD2
CDR3 protein: CASRPSGGAGETQYF
CDR3 DNA: TGTGCCAGCAGACCCTCCGGGGGGGCCGGGGAGACCCAGTACTTC

V gene: TRBV2
clone size: .
J gene: TRBJ1-5
D gene: TRBD1
CDR3 protein: CASSYQGAVQPQHF
CDR3 DNA: TGTGCCAGCAGTTATCAGGGGGCCGTTCAGCCCCAGCATTTT

V gene: TRBV10-3
clone size: .
J gene: TRBJ2-5
D gene: TRBD1
CDR3 protein: CAISSGTGGFGETQYF
CDR3 DNA: TGTGCCATCAGCTCTGGGACAGGGGGCTTTGGAGAGACCCAGTACTTC

V gene: TRBV9
clone size: .
J gene: TRBJ2-1
D gene: TRBD1
CDR3 protein: CASSVKGPGQGYNEQFF
CDR3 DNA: TGTGCCAGCAGCGTTAAGGGGCCGGGACAGGGGTACAATGAGCAGTTCTTC

V gene: TRBV25-1
clone size: .
J gene: TRBJ1-1
D gene: .
CDR3 protein: CASSILGGTEAFF
CDR3 DNA: TGTGCCAGCAGTATATTAGGAGGTACTGAAGCTTTCTTT

V gene: TRBV2
clone size: .
J gene: TRBJ2-7
D gene: .
CDR3 protein: CASRAGTGYYEQYF
CDR3 DNA: TGTGCCAGCAGGGCCGGGACTGGCTACTACGAGCAGTACTTC

V gene: TRBV4-2
clone size: .
J gene: TRBJ2-3
D gene: TRBD2
CDR3 protein: CASSQVWRGDTDTQYF
CDR3 DNA: TGTGCCAGCAGCCAAGTTTGGCGGGGGGACACAGATACGCAGTATTTT

V gene: TRBV18
clone size: .
J gene: TRBJ2-7
D gene: .
CDR3 protein: CASSPSSGTYEQYF
CDR3 DNA: TGTGCCAGCTCACCATCCTCAGGGACCTACGAGCAGTACTTC

V gene: TRBV2
clone size: .
J gene: TRBJ2-1
D gene: TRBD2
CDR3 protein: CASSNYGTSAEQFF
CDR3 DNA: TGTGCCAGCAGTAATTACGGGACTAGCGCTGAGCAGTTCTTC

V gene: TRBV19
clone size: .
J gene: TRBJ2-1
D gene: TRBD2
CDR3 protein: CASSIAGSGGGSEQFF
CDR3 DNA: TGTGCCAGTAGTATTGCTGGTTCGGGGGGGGGTTCTGAGCAGTTCTTC

V gene: TRBV28
clone size: .
J gene: TRBJ1-1
D gene: .
CDR3 protein: CASSLVPRTGKNTEAFF
CDR3 DNA: TGTGCCAGCAGTTTAGTTCCTCGTACAGGCAAAAACACTGAAGCTTTCTTT

V gene: TRBV3-1/TRBV3-2
clone size: once
J gene: TRBJ1-6
D gene: .
CDR3 protein: CASSQDRGSIGSPLHF
CDR3 DNA: TGTGCCAGCAGCCAAGACAGGGGCTCGATTGGTTCACCCCTCCACTTT

V gene: TRBV18
clone size: .
J gene: TRBJ1-4
D gene: .
CDR3 protein: CASSPQGTNEKLFF
CDR3 DNA: TGTGCCAGCTCCCCCCAGGGGACTAATGAAAAACTGTTTTTT

V gene: TRBV19
clone size: few
J gene: TRBJ1-5
D gene: .
CDR3 protein: CASSMLRTARNQPQHF
CDR3 DNA: TGTGCCAGTAGTATGCTGCGGACAGCTAGAAATCAGCCCCAGCATTTT